These 10 T cell receptor beta chains originate from one sample sequenced in a study of metastatic and nonmetastatic thyroid tumors. With MiXCR, TCRdb reprocessed the PCR reads. The sample has about 60,000 clones; around 16% are singletons. Nobody among the patients had been given any treatment before thyroid surgery. Sequencing input: blood. These receptors all stem from a male donor with papillary thyroid cancer or a benign thyroid nodule (not recorded which). Some clones in this sample may be carry-over from other donors' samples.

This clone is labeled as medium-sized. The gene calls are TRBV6-2 or TRBV6-3 and TRBJ2-2, with D possibly being TRBD1 (5 bases). The length of the CDR3 is 14 residues. Germline CDR1 and CDR2: MNHEY and SVGEGT. The ends were cut back, 6 bases at V and 5 bases at J, with 13 bases in the middle. In DNA form, the CDR3 reads TGTGCCAGCAGGGGCAGGGATGTTACCGGGGAGCTGTTTTTT. This sequence encodes CASRGRDVTGELFF.

Many counts were recorded for this clone. The chain uses TRBV20-1 and TRBJ2-3; D gene unclear. The germline gives CDR1 DFQATT, CDR2 SNEGSKA (reference sequence). The CDR3 length is 14 residues. Between the trimmed V and J ends, which lost 2 bases and 4 bases, there was a span of 13 bases. The CDR3 sequence is CSARIPTPPDTQYF. The DNA for the CDR3 is TGCAGTGCTAGAATACCCACCCCCCCAGATACGCAGTATTTT.

In the case of this clone: A read error is possible here, since a much larger clone lies one base away. The sample holds other DNA sequences that translate to the same CDR3. CDR3 sequence: CASSRLSSGGHTGELFF. CDR3 nucleotide sequence: TGTGCTAGCAGCCGACTGTCTAGCGGGGGCCACACCGGGGAGCTGTTTTTT. J is TRBJ2-2 and V is TRBV5-6; 10 nucleotides match TRBD2. The CDR3 spans 17 residues. Germline CDR1 is SGHDT and CDR2 is YYEEEE.

The CDR3: CASGTMTSDSDTQYF. CDR3 sequence (DNA): TGTGCCAGCGGCACCATGACTAGCGACAGTGATACGCAGTATTTT. This rearrangement joins TRBV9 to TRBJ2-3; TRBD2 matches 8 bases. This CDR3 is 15 amino acids long. V gave up 7 bases and J gave up 6 bases; unmatched junction bases: 13. CDR1 is SGDLS and CDR2 is YYNGEE in the germline V gene.

The sample holds many counts of this clone. The CDR3 protein is CASSPGLGREKLFF. For the CDR3, the DNA is TGTGCCAGCAGCCCAGGGCTCGGTCGCGAAAAACTGTTTTTT. This sequence joins TRBV7-9 and TRBJ1-4; D is perhaps TRBD1 (5 bases). Germline CDR1 SEHNR, CDR2 FQNEAQ (reference sequence). The CDR3 covers 14 residues. V was trimmed by 5 bases and J by 8 bases, leaving 15 bases between them.

To note about this clone: A much larger clone is a single base away; this may be a read error. The rearrangement links TRBV19 to TRBJ1-1, with D possibly being TRBD1 (5 bases). Per germline, CDR1 LNHDA and CDR2 SQIVND (reference sequence). The V end lost 3 bases, the J end lost 6 bases, and 14 bases lay between the germline ends. The CDR3 is 14 residues long. The DNA of the CDR3 is TGTGCCAGTAGTATGGGGTCAGGGCCGTCTGAAGCTTTCTTT. Translated, it gives CASSMGSGPSEAFF.

This clone came up a few times. The rearrangement uses TRBV7-2 and TRBJ1-6, with D uncertain. CDR3 size: 12 residues. Trimming left V 5 bases short and J 10 bases short, with 9 bases between. The germline V gene encodes CDR1 SGHTA and CDR2 FQGNSA. For the CDR3, the DNA is TGTGCCAGCAGCAAGGTTGGGTCACCCCTCCACTTT. It encodes CASSKVGSPLHF.

V and J are TRBV4-2 and TRBJ2-1, with D hard to call. Germline V CDR1 and CDR2: LGHNA, YNFKEQ. This CDR3 has 15 residues. V lost 4 bases and J 6 bases, leaving 16 bases between the germline ends. The CDR3 DNA sequence: TGTGCCAGCAGCCTCCCCGCCTTAGGAGTCAATGAGCAGTTCTTC. Amino acids: CASSLPALGVNEQFF.

This clone showed up many times. This chain links TRBV10-3 with TRBJ1-3, with TRBD1 matching 12 bases. Germline lookup yields CDR1 ENHRY and CDR2 SYGVKD. The length of the CDR3 is 17 residues. The V segment lost 1 base and the J segment 2 bases; nucleotides outside the gene matches: 3. CDR3 sequence (DNA): TGTGCCATCAGTGAGTACGGGACAGGGGGCACTGGAAACACCATATATTTT. It yields the protein CAISEYGTGGTGNTIYF.

Many counts were recorded for this clone. The chain has TRBV6-1 and TRBJ2-5; 7 positions agree with TRBD1. Germline V lookup: CDR1 MNHNS, CDR2 SASEGT. The junction had 11 bases not matched to a gene; V was cut back by 5 bases and J by 5 bases. The CDR3 runs 15 residues. The CDR3 sequence is CASSSYQGEAETQYF. DNA of the CDR3: TGTGCCAGCAGTTCCTACCAGGGGGAAGCCGAGACCCAGTACTTC.